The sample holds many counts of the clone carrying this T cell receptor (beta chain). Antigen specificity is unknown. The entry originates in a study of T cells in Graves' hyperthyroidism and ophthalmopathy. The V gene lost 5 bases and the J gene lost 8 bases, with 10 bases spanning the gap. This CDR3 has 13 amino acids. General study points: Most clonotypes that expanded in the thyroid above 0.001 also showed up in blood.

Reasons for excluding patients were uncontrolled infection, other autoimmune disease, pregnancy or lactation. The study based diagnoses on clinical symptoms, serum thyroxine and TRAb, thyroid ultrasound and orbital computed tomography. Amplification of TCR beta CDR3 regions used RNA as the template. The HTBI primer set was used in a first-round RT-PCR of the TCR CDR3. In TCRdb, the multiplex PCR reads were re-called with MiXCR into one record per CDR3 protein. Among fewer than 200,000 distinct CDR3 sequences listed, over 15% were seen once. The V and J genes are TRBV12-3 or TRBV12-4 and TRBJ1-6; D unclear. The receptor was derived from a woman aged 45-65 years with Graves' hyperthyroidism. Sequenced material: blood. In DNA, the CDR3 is TGTGCCAGCAGTCCCGGACGGGATTCACCCCTCCACTTT. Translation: CASSPGRDSPLHF.